The sequence of this T cell receptor beta chain was determined in a study of molecular identifiers for immune sequencing clone quantification. Broader study findings: Over 99% of CMV-specific effector molecules, but under 1% of naive ones, were in clones above 20 copies.

In regard to this clonotype: Its target is unknown.

Libraries of naive CD8 T cells were made from about 19,000 to 1,100,000 sorted cells. They used 10%, 30% or 50% RNA. The CD8+CD4-CCR7+CD45RA+ phenotype defined the sorted naive CD8 T cells. In preparing bulk TCR libraries, previously described methods and listed TCR primers were used. In TCRdb, the PCR reads were re-called with MiXCR into one record per CDR3 protein. The data hold about 640,000 distinct CDR3 sequences, with 15% to 20% observed a single time. Sample: naive CD8+ T cells from blood, with Jurkat cell RNA spiked in. Documented subset: FACS-sorted CD8+CD4-CCR7+CD45RA+ naive T cells. The origin of this receptor is a human donor in good health. Some libraries in this study had Jurkat cell RNA spiked in.

CDR3 protein: CAIREDADTQYF. For the CDR3, the DNA is TGTGCCATCAGGGAGGATGCAGATACGCAGTATTTT. The rearrangement links TRBV10-3 to TRBJ2-3; D perhaps matches TRBD2 (5 bases). Germline values: CDR1 ENHRY, CDR2 SYGVKD. The V and J ends lost 6 bases and 4 bases respectively, with 8 bases between them. The CDR3 sequence is 12 residues long.